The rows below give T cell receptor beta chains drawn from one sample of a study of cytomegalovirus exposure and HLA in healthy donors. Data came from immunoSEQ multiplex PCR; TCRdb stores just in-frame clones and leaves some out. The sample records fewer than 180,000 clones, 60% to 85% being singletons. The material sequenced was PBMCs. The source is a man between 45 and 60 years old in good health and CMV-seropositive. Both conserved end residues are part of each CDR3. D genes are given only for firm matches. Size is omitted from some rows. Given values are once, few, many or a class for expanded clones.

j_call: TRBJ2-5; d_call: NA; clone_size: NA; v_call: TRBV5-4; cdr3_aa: CASSLAKGQETQYF; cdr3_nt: TGTGCCAGCAGCTTGGCCAAGGGGCAAGAGACCCAGTACTTC
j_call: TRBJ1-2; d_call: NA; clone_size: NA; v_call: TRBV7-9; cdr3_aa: CASSLGAGNYGYTF; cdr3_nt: TGTGCCAGCAGCTTAGGGGCAGGGAACTATGGCTACACCTTC
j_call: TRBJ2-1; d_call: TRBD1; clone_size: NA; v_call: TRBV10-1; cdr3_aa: CASSPGTGGYNEQFF; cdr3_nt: TGCGCCAGCAGTCCCGGGACAGGGGGCTACAATGAGCAGTTCTTC
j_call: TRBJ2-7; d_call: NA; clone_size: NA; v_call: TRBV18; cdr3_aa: CASSPTRISSYEQYF; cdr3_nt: TGTGCCAGCTCACCCACTAGAATCAGCTCCTACGAGCAGTACTTC
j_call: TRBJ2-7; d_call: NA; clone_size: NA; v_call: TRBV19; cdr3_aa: CASSPGQGLYEQYF; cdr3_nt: TGTGCCAGTAGTCCAGGCCAGGGCCTCTACGAGCAGTACTTC
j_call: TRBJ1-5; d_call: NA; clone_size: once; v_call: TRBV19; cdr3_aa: CACVGGGLRPQHF; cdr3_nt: TGTGCCTGCGTAGGGGGGGGCCTACGGCCCCAGCATTTT
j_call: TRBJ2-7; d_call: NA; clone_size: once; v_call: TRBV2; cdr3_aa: CASSGGLGGTYEQYF; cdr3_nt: TGTGCCAGCAGTGGAGGGTTGGGTGGAACCTACGAGCAGTACTTC
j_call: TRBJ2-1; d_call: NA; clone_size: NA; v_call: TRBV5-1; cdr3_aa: CASSLGQSNEQFF; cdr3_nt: TGCGCCAGCAGCTTGGGACAGTCCAATGAGCAGTTCTTC
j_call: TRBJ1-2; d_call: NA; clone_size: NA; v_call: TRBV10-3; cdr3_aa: CAISGARGNGYTF; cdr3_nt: TGTGCCATCAGTGGTGCGCGGGGCAATGGCTACACCTTC
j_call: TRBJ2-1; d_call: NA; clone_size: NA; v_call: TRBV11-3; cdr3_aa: CASSLAGTVNEQFF; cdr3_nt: TGTGCCAGCAGCCTAGCCGGAACAGTCAATGAGCAGTTCTTC
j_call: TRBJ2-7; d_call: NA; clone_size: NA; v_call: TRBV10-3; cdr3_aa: CAISRQRPYSYEQYF; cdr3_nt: TGTGCCATCAGTAGACAGAGGCCCTACTCCTACGAGCAGTACTTC
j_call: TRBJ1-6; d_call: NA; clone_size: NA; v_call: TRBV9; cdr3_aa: CASSVGSYNSPLHF; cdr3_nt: TGTGCCAGCAGCGTTGGCAGTTATAATTCACCCCTCCACTTT
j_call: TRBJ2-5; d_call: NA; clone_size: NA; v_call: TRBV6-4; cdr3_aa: CASSDDIGETQYF; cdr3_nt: TGTGCCAGCAGTGACGACATCGGAGAGACCCAGTACTTC
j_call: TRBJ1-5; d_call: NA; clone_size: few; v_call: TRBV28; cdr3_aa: CASTAGGLYSNQPQHF; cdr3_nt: TGTGCCAGCACCGCGGGCGGTCTGTATAGCAATCAGCCCCAGCATTTT
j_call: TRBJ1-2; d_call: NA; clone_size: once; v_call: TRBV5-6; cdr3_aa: CASSLTDFYGYTF; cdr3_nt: TGTGCCAGCAGCTTGACAGATTTCTATGGCTACACCTTC
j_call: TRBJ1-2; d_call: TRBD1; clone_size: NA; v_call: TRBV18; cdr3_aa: CASSPYTGASGFLAGYTF; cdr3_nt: TGTGCCAGCTCACCATACACAGGGGCGAGTGGGTTTTTGGCTGGCTACACCTTC
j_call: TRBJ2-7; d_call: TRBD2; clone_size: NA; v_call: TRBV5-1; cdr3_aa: CASSQIAGVTQKEQYF; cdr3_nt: TGCGCCAGCAGCCAAATAGCGGGAGTTACACAAAAAGAGCAGTACTTC
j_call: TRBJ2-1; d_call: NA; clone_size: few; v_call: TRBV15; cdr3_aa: CATSRDQGKQFF; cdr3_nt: TGTGCCACCAGCAGAGATCAGGGGAAGCAGTTCTTC
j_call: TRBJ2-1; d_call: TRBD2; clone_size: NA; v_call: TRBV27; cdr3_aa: CASSSPPAGGILKYNEQFF; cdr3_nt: TGTGCCAGCAGCTCCCCCCCAGCGGGAGGGATCCTCAAGTACAATGAGCAGTTCTTC
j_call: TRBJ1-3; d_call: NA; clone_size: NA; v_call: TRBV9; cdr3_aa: CASSARTPGFSGNAIYF; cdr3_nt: TGTGCCAGCAGCGCCCGGACTCCTGGATTCTCTGGAAACGCCATATATTTT
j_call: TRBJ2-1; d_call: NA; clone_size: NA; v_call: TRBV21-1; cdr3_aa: CASSKVPLVLREEHEQFF; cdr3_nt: TGTGCCAGCAGCAAAGTGCCCCTGGTGTTGCGGGAGGAGCATGAGCAGTTCTTC
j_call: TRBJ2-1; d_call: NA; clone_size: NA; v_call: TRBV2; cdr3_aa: CASKSKGLSSYNEQFF; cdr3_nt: TGTGCCAGCAAGTCGAAGGGGTTGAGCTCCTACAATGAGCAGTTCTTC
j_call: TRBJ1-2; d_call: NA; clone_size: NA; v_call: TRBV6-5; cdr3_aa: CASSYSGNRAYGYTF; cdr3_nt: TGTGCCAGCAGTTACTCGGGTAACAGGGCCTATGGCTACACCTTC
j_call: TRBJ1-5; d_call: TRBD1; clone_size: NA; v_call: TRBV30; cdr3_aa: CAWSLTGDQPQHF; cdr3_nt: TGTGCCTGGAGTCTTACAGGGGATCAGCCCCAGCATTTT